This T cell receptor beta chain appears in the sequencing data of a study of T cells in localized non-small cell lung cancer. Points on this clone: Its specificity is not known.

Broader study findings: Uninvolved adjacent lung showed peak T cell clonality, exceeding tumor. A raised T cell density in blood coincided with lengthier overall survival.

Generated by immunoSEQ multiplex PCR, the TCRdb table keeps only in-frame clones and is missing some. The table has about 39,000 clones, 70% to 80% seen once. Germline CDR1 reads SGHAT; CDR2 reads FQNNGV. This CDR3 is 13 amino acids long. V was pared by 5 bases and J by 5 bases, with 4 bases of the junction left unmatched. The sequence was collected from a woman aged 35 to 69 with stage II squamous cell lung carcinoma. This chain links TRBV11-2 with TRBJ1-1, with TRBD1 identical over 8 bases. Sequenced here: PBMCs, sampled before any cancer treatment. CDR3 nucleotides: TGTGCCAGCAGCCAGCGACAGGGGACTGAAGCTTTCTTT. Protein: CASSQRQGTEAFF.